The sequence of this T cell receptor (beta chain) was determined in a study of molecular identifiers for immune sequencing clone quantification. The authors built bulk TCR libraries by previously described methods with listed TCR primers. TCRdb processed the PCR reads anew with MiXCR; each CDR3 protein has one entry. The sample includes approximately 54,000 distinct CDR3 sequences, almost 25% of them seen just once. V was cut by 4 bases and J by 0 bases, with 17 bases left in between. The length of the CDR3 is 16 residues. Germline values: CDR1 SQVTM, CDR2 ANQGSEA. This clonotype has ten or more counts. Naive CD8 T cells were sorted as CD8+CD4-CCR7+CD45RA+.

This rearrangement joins TRBV29-1 to TRBJ2-3; no firm D call. The sequencing sample was made of naive CD8+ T cells from blood, with Jurkat cell RNA spiked in. Subset here: FACS-sorted CD8+CD4-CCR7+CD45RA+ naive T cells. The TCR was taken from a human donor in good health. Some libraries in this study had Jurkat cell RNA spiked in. CDR3: CSVVWWQTSSTDTQYF. The CDR3 coding sequence is TGCAGCGTTGTGTGGTGGCAAACGTCTAGCACAGATACGCAGTATTTT.